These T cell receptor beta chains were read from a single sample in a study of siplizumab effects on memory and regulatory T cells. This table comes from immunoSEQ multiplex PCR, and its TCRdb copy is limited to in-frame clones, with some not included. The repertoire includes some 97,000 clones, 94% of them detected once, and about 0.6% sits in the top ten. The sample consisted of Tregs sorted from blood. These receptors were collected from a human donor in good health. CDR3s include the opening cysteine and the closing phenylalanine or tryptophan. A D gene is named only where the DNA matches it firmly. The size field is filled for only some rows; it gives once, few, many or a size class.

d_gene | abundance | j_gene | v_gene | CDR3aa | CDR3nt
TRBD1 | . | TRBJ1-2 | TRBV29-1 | CSVGFAGGGRMYGYTF | TGCAGCGTTGGGTTCGCAGGGGGCGGCCGGATGTATGGCTACACCTTC
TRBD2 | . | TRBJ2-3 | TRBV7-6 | CASSLVAGPTDTQYF | TGTGCCAGCAGCTTAGTAGCGGGGCCCACAGATACGCAGTATTTT
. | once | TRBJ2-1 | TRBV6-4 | CASRDSKNEQFF | TGTGCCAGCAGGGACTCAAAAAATGAGCAGTTCTTC
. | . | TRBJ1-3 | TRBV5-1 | CASSLIDGGRSGNTIYF | TGCGCCAGCAGCTTGATTGACGGAGGGCGCTCTGGAAACACCATATATTTT
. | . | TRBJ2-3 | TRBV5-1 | CASTTGTDTQYF | TGCGCCAGCACCACCGGGACAGATACGCAGTATTTT
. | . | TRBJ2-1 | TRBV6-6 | CASSPATGLDYNEQFF | TGTGCCAGCAGCCCAGCGACAGGTTTGGACTACAATGAGCAGTTCTTC
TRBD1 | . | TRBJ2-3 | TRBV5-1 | CASSTGQGFRDTQYF | TGCGCCAGCAGCACGGGACAGGGGTTTCGGGATACGCAGTATTTT
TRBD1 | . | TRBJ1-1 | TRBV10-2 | CASSAAGGNTEAFF | TGCGCCAGCAGTGCGGCAGGGGGTAACACTGAAGCTTTCTTT
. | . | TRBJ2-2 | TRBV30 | CAWKGGNPTGELFF | TGTGCCTGGAAGGGCGGGAACCCTACCGGGGAGCTGTTTTTT
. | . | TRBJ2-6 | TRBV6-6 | CASSYSRIPGANVLTF | TGTGCCAGCAGTTACTCGAGAATCCCTGGGGCCAACGTCCTGACTTTC
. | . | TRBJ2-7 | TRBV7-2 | CASNTNGVSTDEQYF | TGTGCCAGCAACACCAATGGGGTATCGACGGACGAGCAGTACTTC
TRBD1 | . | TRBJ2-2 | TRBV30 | CAWRTGTANTGELFF | TGTGCCTGGAGAACCGGGACAGCGAACACCGGGGAGCTGTTTTTT
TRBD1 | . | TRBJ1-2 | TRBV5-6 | CASSLLGGQRVYGYTF | TGTGCCAGCAGCTTGTTGGGGGGACAGAGGGTATATGGCTACACCTTC
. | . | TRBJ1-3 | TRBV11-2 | CASSFVLGPSSGNTIYF | TGTGCCAGCAGCTTTGTTCTGGGGCCAAGCTCTGGAAACACCATATATTTT
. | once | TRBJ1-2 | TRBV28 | CASSFGQGTFSYGYTF | TGTGCCAGCAGTTTCGGTCAGGGTACATTTAGCTATGGCTACACCTTC
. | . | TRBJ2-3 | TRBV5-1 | CASSLTGTNTQYF | TGCGCCAGCAGCTTAACAGGGACTAATACGCAGTATTTT
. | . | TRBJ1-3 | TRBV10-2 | CASSLSRGNTIYF | TGCGCCAGCAGTCTATCTCGGGGAAACACCATATATTTT
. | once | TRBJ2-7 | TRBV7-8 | CASSLVVGTYEQYF | TGTGCCAGCAGCTTAGTTGTCGGAACCTACGAGCAGTACTTC
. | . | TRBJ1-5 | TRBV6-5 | CASHSPRAYNQPQHF | TGTGCCAGCCACTCCCCCAGGGCGTACAATCAGCCCCAGCATTTT
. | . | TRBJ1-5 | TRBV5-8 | CASSPGVVGNQPQHF | TGTGCCAGCAGTCCGGGGGTGGTTGGCAATCAGCCCCAGCATTTT
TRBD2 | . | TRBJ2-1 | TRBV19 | CASSPLAGRTDEQFF | TGTGCCAGTAGTCCCCTAGCGGGAAGGACCGATGAGCAGTTCTTC
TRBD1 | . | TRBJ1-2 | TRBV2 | CASSEGQGAGGYTF | TGTGCCAGCAGTGAGGGACAGGGGGCCGGAGGCTACACCTTC
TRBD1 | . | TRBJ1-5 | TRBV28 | CASRTGGGQPQHF | TGTGCCAGCAGGACAGGGGGTGGTCAGCCCCAGCATTTT
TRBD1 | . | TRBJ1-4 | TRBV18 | CASSPRTGGDEKLFF | TGTGCCAGCTCACCACGCACAGGGGGGGATGAAAAACTGTTTTTT
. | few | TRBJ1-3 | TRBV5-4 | CASSLRGRPDNTIYF | TGTGCCAGCAGCTTGCGGGGGCGCCCAGATAACACCATATATTTT
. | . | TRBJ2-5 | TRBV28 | CASSFFMTPGETQYF | TGTGCCAGCAGTTTCTTCATGACCCCGGGGGAGACCCAGTACTTC
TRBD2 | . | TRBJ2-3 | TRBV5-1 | CASSFGTSGTDTQYF | TGCGCCAGCAGCTTCGGGACTAGCGGGACAGATACGCAGTATTTT
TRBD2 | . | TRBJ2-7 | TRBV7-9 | CASSLSKLAGGTHEQYF | TGTGCCAGCAGCTTGTCGAAACTAGCGGGAGGCACCCACGAGCAGTACTTC
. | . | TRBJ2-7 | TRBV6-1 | CASLRAGASEQYF | TGTGCCAGCTTAAGGGCAGGGGCCAGCGAGCAGTACTTC
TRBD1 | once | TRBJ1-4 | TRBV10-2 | CTSSESHRGSEKLFF | TGCACCAGCAGTGAGTCTCACAGGGGAAGTGAAAAACTGTTTTTT
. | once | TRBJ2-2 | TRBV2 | CASRDSLNANTGELFF | TGTGCCAGCAGGGATTCTCTAAATGCGAACACCGGGGAGCTGTTTTTT
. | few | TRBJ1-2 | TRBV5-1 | CASSSQRDTYNYGYTF | TGCGCCAGCAGCTCACAACGGGACACTTATAACTATGGCTACACCTTC
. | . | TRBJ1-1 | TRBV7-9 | CASSPEPRNTEAFF | TGTGCCAGCAGCCCTGAGCCAAGGAACACTGAAGCTTTCTTT
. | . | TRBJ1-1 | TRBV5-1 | CASSWDTGNRNTEAFF | TGCGCCAGCAGCTGGGATACAGGGAATCGGAACACTGAAGCTTTCTTT
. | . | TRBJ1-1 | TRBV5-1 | CASSLVVENTEAFF | TGCGCCAGCAGCTTGGTTGTGGAGAACACTGAAGCTTTCTTT
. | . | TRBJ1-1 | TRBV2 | CASSDFRARGRDTEAFF | .
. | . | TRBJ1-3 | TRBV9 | CASSVESAGPGNTIYF | TGTGCCAGCAGCGTAGAGTCCGCAGGGCCCGGAAACACCATATATTTT